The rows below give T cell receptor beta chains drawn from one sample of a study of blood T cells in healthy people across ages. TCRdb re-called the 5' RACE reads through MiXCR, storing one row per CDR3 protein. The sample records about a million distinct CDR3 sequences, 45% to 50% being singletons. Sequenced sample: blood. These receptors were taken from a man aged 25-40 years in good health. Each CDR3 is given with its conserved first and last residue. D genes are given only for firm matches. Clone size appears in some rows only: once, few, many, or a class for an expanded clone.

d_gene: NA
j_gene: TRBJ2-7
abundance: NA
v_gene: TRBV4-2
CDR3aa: CANSQDHGVNEQYF
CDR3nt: TGTGCCAACAGCCAAGATCACGGGGTGAACGAGCAGTACTTC

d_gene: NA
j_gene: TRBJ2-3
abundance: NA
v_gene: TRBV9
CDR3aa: CATGGGQQTDTQYF
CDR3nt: TGTGCCACCGGCGGGGGCCAACAAACAGATACGCAGTATTTT

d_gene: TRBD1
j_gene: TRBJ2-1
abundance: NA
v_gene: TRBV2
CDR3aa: CASILQGAGNEQFF
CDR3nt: TGTGCCAGCATTCTACAGGGGGCTGGGAACGAGCAGTTCTTC

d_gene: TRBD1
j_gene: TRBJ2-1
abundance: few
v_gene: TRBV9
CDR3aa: CASSAGTGTISSYNEQFF
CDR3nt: TGTGCCAGCAGCGCCGGGACAGGGACCATTTCCTCCTACAATGAGCAGTTCTTC

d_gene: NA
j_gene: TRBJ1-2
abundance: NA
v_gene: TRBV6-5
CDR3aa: CASRAESGYTF
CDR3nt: TGTGCCAGCAGGGCGGAGAGTGGCTACACCTTC

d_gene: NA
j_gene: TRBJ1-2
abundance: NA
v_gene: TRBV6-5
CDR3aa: CASSYAMGAGYGYTF
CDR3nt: TGTGCCAGCAGTTACGCGATGGGCGCCGGCTATGGCTACACCTTC

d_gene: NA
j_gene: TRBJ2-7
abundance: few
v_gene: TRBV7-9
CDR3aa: CASSFGQHTYEQYF
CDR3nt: TGTGCCAGCAGCTTCGGACAGCACACCTACGAGCAGTACTTC

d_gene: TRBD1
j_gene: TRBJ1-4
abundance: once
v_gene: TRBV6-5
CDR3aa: CASSLGTGYSNEKLFF
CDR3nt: TGTGCCAGCAGCTTAGGGACAGGGTACAGTAATGAAAAACTGTTTTTT

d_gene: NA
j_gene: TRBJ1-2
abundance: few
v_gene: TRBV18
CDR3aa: CASSPQGQNYGYTF
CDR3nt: TGTGCCAGCTCACCACAGGGTCAGAACTATGGCTACACCTTC

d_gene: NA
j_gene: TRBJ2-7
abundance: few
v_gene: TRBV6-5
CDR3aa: CASSYFGQTYEQYF
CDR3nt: TGTGCCAGCAGTTACTTCGGACAGACCTACGAGCAGTACTTC

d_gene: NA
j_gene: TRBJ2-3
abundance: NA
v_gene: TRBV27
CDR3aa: CASSSYDQGGDTQYF
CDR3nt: TGTGCCAGCAGTTCATACGACCAGGGAGGAGATACGCAGTATTTT

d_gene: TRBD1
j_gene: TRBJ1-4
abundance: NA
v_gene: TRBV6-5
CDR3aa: CASSRDRGWEKLFF
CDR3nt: TGTGCCAGCAGTCGCGACAGGGGGTGGGAAAAACTGTTTTTT

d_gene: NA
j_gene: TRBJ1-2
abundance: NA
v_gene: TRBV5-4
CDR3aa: CASSFRGLGAGYTF
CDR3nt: TGTGCCAGCAGCTTTCGGGGGCTGGGGGCTGGCTACACCTTC

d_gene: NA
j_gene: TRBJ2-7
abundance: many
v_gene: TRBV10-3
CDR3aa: CAISEFPGLSTYEQYF
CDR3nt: TGTGCCATCAGTGAGTTCCCGGGACTCTCTACCTACGAGCAGTACTTC

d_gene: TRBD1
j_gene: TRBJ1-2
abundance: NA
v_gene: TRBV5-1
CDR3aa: CASSAKGAPNYGYTF
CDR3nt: TGCGCCAGCAGCGCAAAGGGGGCGCCCAACTATGGCTACACCTTC

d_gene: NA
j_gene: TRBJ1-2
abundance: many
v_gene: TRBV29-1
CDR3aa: CSVDPGSARGYTF
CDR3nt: TGCAGCGTTGACCCCGGTTCGGCCCGGGGCTACACCTTC

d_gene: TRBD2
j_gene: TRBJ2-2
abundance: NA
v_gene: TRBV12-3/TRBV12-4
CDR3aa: CASSLGGGAVTGELFF
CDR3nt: TGTGCCAGCAGTTTAGGCGGGGGGGCCGTCACCGGGGAGCTGTTTTTT

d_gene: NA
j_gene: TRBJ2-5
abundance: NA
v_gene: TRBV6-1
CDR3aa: CASSENYRGGGTTQYF
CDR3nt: TGTGCCAGCAGTGAAAATTACAGGGGCGGGGGAACGACCCAGTACTTC

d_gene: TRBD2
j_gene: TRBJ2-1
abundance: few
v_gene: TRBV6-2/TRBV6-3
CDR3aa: CASSPPNRLAVWNEQFF
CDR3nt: TGTGCCAGCAGTCCCCCTAACCGACTAGCGGTCTGGAATGAGCAGTTCTTC

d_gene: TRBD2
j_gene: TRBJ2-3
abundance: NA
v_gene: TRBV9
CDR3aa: CASSVGLAGGKTDTQYF
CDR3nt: TGTGCCAGCAGCGTAGGACTAGCGGGGGGGAAAACAGATACGCAGTATTTT

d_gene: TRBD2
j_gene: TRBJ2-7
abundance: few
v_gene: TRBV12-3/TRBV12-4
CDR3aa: CASSLGGGSIYEQYF
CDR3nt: TGTGCCAGCAGTTTAGGCGGGGGGTCTATCTACGAGCAGTACTTC

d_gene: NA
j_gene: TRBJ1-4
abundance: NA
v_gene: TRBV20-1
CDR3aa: CSARGRGPTNEKLFF
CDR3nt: TGCAGTGCTAGAGGTCGGGGCCCAACTAATGAAAAACTGTTTTTT

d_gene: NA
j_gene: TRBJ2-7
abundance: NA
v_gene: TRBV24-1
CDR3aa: CATSESGRTYEQYF
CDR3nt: TGTGCCACCAGTGAGTCCGGGAGAACCTACGAGCAGTACTTC